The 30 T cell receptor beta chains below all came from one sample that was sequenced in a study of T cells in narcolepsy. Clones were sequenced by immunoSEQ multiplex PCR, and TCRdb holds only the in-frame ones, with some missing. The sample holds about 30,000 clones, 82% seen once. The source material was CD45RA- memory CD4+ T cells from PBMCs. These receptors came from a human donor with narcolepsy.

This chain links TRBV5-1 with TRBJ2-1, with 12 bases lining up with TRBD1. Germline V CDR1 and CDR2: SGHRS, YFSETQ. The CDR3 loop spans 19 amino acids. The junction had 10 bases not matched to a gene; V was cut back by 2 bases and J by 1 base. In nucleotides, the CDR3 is TGCGCCAGCAGCTTTATAGGGACAGGGGGCACTATGTCCTACAATGAGCAGTTCTTC. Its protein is CASSFIGTGGTMSYNEQFF.

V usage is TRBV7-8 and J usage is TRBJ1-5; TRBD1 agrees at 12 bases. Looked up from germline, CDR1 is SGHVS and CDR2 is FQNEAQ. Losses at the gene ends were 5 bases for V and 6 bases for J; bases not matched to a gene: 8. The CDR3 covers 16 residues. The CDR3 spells CASSPVGGQGAQPQHF. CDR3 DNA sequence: TGTGCCAGCAGCCCGGTGGGGGGACAGGGGGCTCAGCCCCAGCATTTT.

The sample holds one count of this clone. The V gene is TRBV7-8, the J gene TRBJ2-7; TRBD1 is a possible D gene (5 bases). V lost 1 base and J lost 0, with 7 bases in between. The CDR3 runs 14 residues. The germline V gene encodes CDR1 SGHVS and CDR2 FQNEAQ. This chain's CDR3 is CASSLEGSSYEQYF. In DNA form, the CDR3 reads TGTGCCAGCAGCTTAGAGGGGTCCTCCTACGAGCAGTACTTC.

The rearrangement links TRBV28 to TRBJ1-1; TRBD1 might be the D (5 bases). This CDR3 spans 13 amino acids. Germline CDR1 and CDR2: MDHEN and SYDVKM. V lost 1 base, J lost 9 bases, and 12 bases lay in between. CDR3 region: CASSLSADSKAFF. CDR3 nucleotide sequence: TGTGCCAGCAGTTTATCGGCAGACAGCAAAGCTTTCTTT.

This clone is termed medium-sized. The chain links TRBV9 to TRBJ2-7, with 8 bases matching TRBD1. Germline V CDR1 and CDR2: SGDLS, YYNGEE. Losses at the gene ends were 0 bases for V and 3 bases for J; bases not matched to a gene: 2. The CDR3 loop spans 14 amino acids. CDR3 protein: CASSVATGGYEQYF. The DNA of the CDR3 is TGTGCCAGCAGCGTAGCAACAGGGGGCTACGAGCAGTACTTC.

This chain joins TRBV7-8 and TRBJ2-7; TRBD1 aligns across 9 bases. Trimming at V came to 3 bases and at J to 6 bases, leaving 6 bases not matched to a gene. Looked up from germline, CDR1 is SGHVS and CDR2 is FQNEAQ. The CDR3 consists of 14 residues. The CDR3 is CASSFRDREGEQYF. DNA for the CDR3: TGTGCCAGCAGCTTCCGGGACAGGGAGGGCGAGCAGTACTTC. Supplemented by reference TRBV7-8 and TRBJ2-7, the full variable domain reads GAGVSQSPRYKVAKRGQDVALRCDPISGHVSLFWYQQALGQGPEFLTYFQNEAQLDKSGLPSDRFFAERPEGSVSTLKIQRTQQEDSAVYLCASSFRDREGEQYFGPGTRLTVT.

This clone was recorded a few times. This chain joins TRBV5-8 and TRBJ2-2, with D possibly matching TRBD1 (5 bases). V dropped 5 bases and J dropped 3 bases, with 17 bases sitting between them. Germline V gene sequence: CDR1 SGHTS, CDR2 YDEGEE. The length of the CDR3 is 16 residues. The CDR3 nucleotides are TGTGCCAGCAGGCCGACAGACCTCGGGTACACCGGGGAGCTGTTTTTT. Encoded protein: CASRPTDLGYTGELFF.

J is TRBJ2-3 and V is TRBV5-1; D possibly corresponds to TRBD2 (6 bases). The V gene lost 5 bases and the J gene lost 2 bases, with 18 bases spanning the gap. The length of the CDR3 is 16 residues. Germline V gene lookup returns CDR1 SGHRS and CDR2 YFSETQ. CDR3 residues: CASRSWLATYTDTQYF. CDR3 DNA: TGCGCCAGCAGGAGTTGGCTAGCGACATACACAGATACGCAGTATTTT.

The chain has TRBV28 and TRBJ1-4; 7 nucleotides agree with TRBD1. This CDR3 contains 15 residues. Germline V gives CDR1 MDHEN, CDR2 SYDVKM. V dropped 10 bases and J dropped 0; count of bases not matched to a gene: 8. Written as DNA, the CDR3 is TGTGCCACCTCAGGGGGGATCGCAACTAATGAAAAACTGTTTTTT. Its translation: CATSGGIATNEKLFF.

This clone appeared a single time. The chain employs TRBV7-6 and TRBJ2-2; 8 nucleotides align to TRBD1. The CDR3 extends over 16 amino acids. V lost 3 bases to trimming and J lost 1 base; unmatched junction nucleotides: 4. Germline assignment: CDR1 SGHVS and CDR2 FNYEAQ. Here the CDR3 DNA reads TGTGCCAGCAGCTTTAGGGACAGGAGGAACACCGGGGAGCTGTTTTTT. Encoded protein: CASSFRDRRNTGELFF.

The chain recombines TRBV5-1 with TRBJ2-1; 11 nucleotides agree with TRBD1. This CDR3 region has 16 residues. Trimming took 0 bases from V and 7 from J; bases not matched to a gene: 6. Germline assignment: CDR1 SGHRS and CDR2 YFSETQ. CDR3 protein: CASSLVGTGGKNEQFF. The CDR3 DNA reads TGCGCCAGCAGCTTGGTCGGGACAGGGGGGAAGAATGAGCAGTTCTTC.

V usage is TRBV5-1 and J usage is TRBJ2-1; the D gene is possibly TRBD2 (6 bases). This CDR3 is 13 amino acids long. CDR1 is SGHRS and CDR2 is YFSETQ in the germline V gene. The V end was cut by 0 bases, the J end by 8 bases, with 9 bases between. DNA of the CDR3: TGCGCCAGCAGCTTGGCCCCGGGAGATGAGCAGTTCTTC. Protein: CASSLAPGDEQFF.

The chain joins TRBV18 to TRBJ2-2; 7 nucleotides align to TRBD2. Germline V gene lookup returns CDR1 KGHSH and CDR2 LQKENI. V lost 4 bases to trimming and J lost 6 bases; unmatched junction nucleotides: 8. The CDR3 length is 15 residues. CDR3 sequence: CASSRGLETAGELFF. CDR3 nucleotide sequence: TGTGCCAGCTCACGAGGACTAGAAACGGCCGGGGAGCTGTTTTTT.

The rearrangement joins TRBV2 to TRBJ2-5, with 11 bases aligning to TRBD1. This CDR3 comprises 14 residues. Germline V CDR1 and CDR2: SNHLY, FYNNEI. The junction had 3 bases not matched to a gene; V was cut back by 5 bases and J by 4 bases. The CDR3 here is CASSPGQGAETQYF. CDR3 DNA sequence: TGTGCCAGCAGTCCTGGACAGGGGGCAGAGACCCAGTACTTC.

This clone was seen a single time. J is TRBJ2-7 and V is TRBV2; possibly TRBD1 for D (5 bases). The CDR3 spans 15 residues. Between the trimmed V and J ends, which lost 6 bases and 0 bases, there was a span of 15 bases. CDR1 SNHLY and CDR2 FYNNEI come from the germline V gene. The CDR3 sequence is CASRPAKGLSYEQYF. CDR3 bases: TGTGCCAGCAGGCCTGCGAAGGGGCTCTCCTACGAGCAGTACTTC.

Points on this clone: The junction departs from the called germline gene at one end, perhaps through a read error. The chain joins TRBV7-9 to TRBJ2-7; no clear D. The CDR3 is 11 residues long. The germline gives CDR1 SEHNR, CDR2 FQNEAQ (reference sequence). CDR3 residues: CANSPLDEQYF. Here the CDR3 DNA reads TGTGCCAACAGCCCCCTCGACGAGCAGTACTTC.

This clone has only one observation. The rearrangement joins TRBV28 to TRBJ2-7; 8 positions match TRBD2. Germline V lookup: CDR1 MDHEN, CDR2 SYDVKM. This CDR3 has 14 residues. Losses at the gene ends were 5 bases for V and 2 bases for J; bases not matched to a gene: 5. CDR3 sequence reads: CASSPLGLAYEQYF. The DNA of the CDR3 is TGTGCCAGCAGTCCCTTGGGACTAGCCTACGAGCAGTACTTC. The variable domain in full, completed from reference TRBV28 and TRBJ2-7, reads DVKVTQSSRYLVKRTGEKVFLECVQDMDHENMFWYRQDPGLGLRLIYFSYDVKMKEKGDIPEGYSVSREKKERFSLILESASTNQTSMYLCASSPLGLAYEQYFGPGTRLTVT.

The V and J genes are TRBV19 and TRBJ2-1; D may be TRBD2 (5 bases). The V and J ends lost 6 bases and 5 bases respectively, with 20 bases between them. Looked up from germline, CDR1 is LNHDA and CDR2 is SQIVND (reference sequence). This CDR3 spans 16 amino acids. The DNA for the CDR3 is TGTGCCAGTAGCCCCAACGCCGGACCGAGGGACAATGAGCAGTTCTTC. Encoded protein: CASSPNAGPRDNEQFF.

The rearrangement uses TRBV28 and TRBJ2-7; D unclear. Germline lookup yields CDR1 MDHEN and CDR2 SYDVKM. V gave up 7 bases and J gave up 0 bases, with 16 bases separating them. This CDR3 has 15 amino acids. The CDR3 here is CASTEDGPSSYEQYF. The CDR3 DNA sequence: TGTGCCAGCACCGAGGACGGACCCAGCTCCTACGAGCAGTACTTC.

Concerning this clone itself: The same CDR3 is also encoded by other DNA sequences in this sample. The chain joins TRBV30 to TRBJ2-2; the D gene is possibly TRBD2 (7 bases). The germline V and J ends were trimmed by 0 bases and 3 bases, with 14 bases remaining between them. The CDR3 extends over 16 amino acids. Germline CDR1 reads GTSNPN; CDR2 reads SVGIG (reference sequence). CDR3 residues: CAWSVAGAGDTGELFF. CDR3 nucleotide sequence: TGTGCCTGGAGTGTCGCGGGGGCGGGGGACACCGGGGAGCTGTTTTTT.

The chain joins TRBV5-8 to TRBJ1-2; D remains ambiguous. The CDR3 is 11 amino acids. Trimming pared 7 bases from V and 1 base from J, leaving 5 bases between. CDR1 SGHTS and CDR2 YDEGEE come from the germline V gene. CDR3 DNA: TGTGCCAGCGAGGATAACTATGGCTACACCTTC. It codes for CASEDNYGYTF.

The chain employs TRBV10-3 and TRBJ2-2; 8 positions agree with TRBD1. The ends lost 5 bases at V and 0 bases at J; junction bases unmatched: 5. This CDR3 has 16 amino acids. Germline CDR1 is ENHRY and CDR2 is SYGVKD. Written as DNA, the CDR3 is TGTGCCATCAGTACGCAGGGGGCTCCGAACACCGGGGAGCTGTTTTTT. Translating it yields CAISTQGAPNTGELFF.

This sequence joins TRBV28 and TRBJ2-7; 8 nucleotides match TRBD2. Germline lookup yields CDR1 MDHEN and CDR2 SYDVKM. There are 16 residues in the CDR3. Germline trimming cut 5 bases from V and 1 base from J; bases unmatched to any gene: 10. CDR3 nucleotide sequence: TGTGCCAGCAGTACCCTTACTAGCGGCCTTTCCTACGAGCAGTACTTC. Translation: CASSTLTSGLSYEQYF. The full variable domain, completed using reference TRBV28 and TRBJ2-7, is DVKVTQSSRYLVKRTGEKVFLECVQDMDHENMFWYRQDPGLGLRLIYFSYDVKMKEKGDIPEGYSVSREKKERFSLILESASTNQTSMYLCASSTLTSGLSYEQYFGPGTRLTVT.

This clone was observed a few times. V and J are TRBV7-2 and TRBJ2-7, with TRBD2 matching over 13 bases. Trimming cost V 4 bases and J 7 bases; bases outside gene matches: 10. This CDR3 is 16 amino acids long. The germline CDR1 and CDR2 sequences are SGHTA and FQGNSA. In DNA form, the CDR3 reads TGTGCCAGCAGCTCCTCACTAGCGGGAGGGCGGTTGGAGCAGTACTTC. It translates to CASSSSLAGGRLEQYF.

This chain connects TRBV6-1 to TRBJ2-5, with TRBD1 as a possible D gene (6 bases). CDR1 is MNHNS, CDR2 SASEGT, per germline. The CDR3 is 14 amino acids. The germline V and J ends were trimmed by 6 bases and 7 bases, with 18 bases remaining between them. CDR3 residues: CASRGGYRAGTQYF. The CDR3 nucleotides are TGTGCCAGCAGAGGTGGTTACAGGGCGGGGACCCAGTACTTC.

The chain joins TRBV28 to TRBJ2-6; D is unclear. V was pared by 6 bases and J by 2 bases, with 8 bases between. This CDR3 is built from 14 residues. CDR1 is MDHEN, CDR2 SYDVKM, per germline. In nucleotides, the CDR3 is TGTGCCAGCAGAGCAGAAACTGGGGCCAACGTCCTGACTTTC. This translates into CASRAETGANVLTF.

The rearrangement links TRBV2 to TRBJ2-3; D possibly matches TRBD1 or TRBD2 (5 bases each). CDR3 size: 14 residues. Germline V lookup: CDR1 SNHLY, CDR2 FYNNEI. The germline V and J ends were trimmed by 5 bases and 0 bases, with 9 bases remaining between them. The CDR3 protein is CASSPGASTDTQYF. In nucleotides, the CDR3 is TGTGCCAGCAGTCCCGGGGCTAGCACAGATACGCAGTATTTT. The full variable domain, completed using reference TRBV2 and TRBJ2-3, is EPEVTQTPSHQVTQMGQEVILRCVPISNHLYFYWYRQILGQKVEFLVSFYNNEISEKSEIFDDQFSVERPDGSNFTLKIRSTKLEDSAMYFCASSPGASTDTQYFGPGTRLTVL.

The CDR3 nucleotides are TGTGCCAGCTCACCAGGGGGACGGGGAACGCAGTACTTC. Translation gives CASSPGGRGTQYF. The chain combines TRBV18 with TRBJ2-7, with D perhaps TRBD1 or TRBD2 (5 bases each). In germline, CDR1 is KGHSH, CDR2 LQKENI. There are 13 residues in the CDR3. Trimming shortened V by 2 bases and J by 9 bases, and 14 bases separated the two germline ends. The entire variable domain, with the rest obtained from reference TRBV18 and TRBJ2-7, is as follows: NAGVMQNPRHLVRRRGQEARLRCSPMKGHSHVYWYRQLPEEGLKFMVYLQKENIIDESGMPKERFSAEFPKEGPSILRIQQVVRGDSAAYFCASSPGGRGTQYFGPGTRLTVT.

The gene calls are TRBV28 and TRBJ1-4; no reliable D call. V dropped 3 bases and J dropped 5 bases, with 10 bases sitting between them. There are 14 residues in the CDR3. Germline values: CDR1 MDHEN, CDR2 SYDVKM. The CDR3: CASSFGPANEKLFF. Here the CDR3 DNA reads TGTGCCAGCAGTTTTGGTCCCGCGAATGAAAAACTGTTTTTT.

Here the CDR3 DNA reads TGTGCCAGCAGCCGACAAGACTATGGCTACACCTTC. This codes for CASSRQDYGYTF. This rearrangement joins TRBV7-9 to TRBJ1-2; no firm D call. From germline, CDR1 is SEHNR and CDR2 FQNEAQ (reference sequence). Trimming removed 5 bases from V and 3 bases from J, with 7 bases in between. The CDR3 loop spans 12 amino acids.